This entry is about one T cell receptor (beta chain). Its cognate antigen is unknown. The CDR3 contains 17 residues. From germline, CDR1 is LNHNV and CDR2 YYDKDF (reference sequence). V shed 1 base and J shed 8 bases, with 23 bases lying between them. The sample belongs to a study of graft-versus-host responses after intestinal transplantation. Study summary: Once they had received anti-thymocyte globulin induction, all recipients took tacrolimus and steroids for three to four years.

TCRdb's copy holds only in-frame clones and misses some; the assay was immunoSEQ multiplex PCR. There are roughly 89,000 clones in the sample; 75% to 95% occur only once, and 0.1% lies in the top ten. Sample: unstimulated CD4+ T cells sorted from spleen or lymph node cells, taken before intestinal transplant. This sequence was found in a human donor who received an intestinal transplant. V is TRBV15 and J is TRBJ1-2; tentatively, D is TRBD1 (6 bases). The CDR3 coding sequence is TGTGCCACCAGCAGAGCTCTAGACCCCACAGGGAGAGAGGGCTACACCTTC. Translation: CATSRALDPTGREGYTF.